The 21 T cell receptor beta chains reported below all come from one sample, sequenced in a study of blood T cell repertoires in COVID-19. Assay: immunoSEQ multiplex PCR; the TCRdb copy retains only in-frame clones and omits some. The repertoire has about 350,000 clones, about nine tenths of them found once; the top ten carry approximately 1%. The material sequenced was PBMCs or T cells enriched from blood (not recorded which). The receptors were sampled from a woman aged 25 to 39 who had been exposed to COVID-19.

This clone showed up many times. The chain carries TRBV5-1 and TRBJ2-5, with 7 bases lining up with TRBD1. Germline V gene lookup returns CDR1 SGHRS and CDR2 YFSETQ. Losses at the gene ends were 0 bases for V and 3 bases for J; bases not matched to a gene: 5. This CDR3 has 15 amino acids. CDR3 protein: CASSLVVRGKETQYF. The CDR3 DNA reads as TGCGCCAGCAGCTTGGTCGTCAGGGGGAAAGAGACCCAGTACTTC.

The gene calls are TRBV29-1 and TRBJ1-2, with D perhaps TRBD1 (6 bases). The length of the CDR3 is 13 residues. V shed 3 bases and J shed 2 bases, with 10 bases lying between them. CDR1 is SQVTM, CDR2 ANQGSEA, per germline. The CDR3 nucleotides read TGCAGCGTTGAGGTGGGGGCAAACTATGGCTACACCTTC. Protein sequence: CSVEVGANYGYTF. The complete variable domain, with remaining parts taken from reference TRBV29-1 and TRBJ1-2, reads SAVISQKPSRDICQRGTSLTIQCQVDSQVTMMFWYRQQPGQSLTLIATANQGSEATYESGFVIDKFPISRPNLTFSTLTVSNMSPEDSSIYLCSVEVGANYGYTFGSGTRLTVV.

The chain carries TRBV6-8 and TRBJ2-7; D ambiguous. The CDR3 is made up of 15 amino acids. The germline gives CDR1 MNHGY, CDR2 SAAAGT. V was trimmed by 1 base and J by 0 bases, leaving 10 bases between them. The DNA for the CDR3 is TGTGCCAGCAGTTACTTAGACTTACACTCCTACGAGCAGTACTTC. This codes for CASSYLDLHSYEQYF.

This chain uses TRBV5-1 with TRBJ2-5; TRBD2 aligns across 7 bases. CDR3 length: 15 amino acids. Germline V CDR1 and CDR2: SGHRS, YFSETQ. V trimming: 3 bases; J trimming: 5 bases; junction bases outside the gene matches: 10. CDR3 in amino acids: CASSSSPGGGETQYF. In nucleotides, the CDR3 is TGCGCCAGCAGCTCCAGTCCGGGAGGAGGGGAGACCCAGTACTTC.

The chain employs TRBV7-8 and TRBJ2-1; TRBD2 agrees at 11 bases. The ends lost 1 base at V and 7 bases at J; junction bases unmatched: 9. CDR3 length: 17 amino acids. CDR1 is SGHVS, CDR2 FQNEAQ, per germline. This CDR3 is CASSLGPFVAGGNEQFF. For the CDR3, the DNA is TGTGCCAGCAGCTTAGGCCCTTTCGTAGCGGGAGGGAATGAGCAGTTCTTC. The variable domain in full, completed from reference TRBV7-8 and TRBJ2-1, reads GAGVSQSPRYKVAKRGQDVALRCDPISGHVSLFWYQQALGQGPEFLTYFQNEAQLDKSGLPSDRFFAERPEGSVSTLKIQRTQQEDSAVYLCASSLGPFVAGGNEQFFGPGTRLTVL.

The genes are TRBV11-3 and TRBJ2-2; 8 bases fit TRBD1. CDR3 length equals 18 residues. Germline V gives CDR1 SGHNT, CDR2 YENEEA. V lost 0 bases and J lost 0; bases outside the gene matches: 6. The CDR3 loop is CASSLDLHRGSNTGELFF. The CDR3 bases are TGTGCCAGCAGCTTAGATCTTCACAGGGGGTCGAACACCGGGGAGCTGTTTTTT.

The J gene is TRBJ1-1, the V gene TRBV5-4; D might be TRBD1 (5 bases). V was pared by 0 bases and J by 5 bases, with 11 bases between. There are 14 residues in the CDR3. In germline, CDR1 is SGHNT, CDR2 YYREEE (reference sequence). This chain's CDR3 is CASSLDSGGTEAFF. Here the CDR3 DNA reads TGTGCCAGCAGCTTGGATTCCGGGGGGACTGAAGCTTTCTTT.

This chain uses TRBV5-1 with TRBJ2-7, with no clear D. This CDR3 region has 13 residues. The germline CDR1 and CDR2 sequences are SGHRS and YFSETQ. With 0 bases removed from V and 4 bases from J, the gap between germline ends came to 8 bases. The CDR3 DNA reads TGCGCCAGCAGCTTGGTGTCCAGTTACGAGCAGTACTTC. This translates into CASSLVSSYEQYF.

This clone has only a few counts. This sequence joins TRBV6-6 and TRBJ1-4, with 8 bases matching TRBD1. This CDR3 is built from 15 residues. Per the germline V gene, CDR1 is MNHNY and CDR2 is SVGAGI (reference sequence). V trimming: 2 bases; J trimming: 14 bases; junction bases outside the gene matches: 13. The CDR3 sequence is CASSYPDRGSGGLFF. The CDR3 DNA reads as TGTGCCAGCAGTTACCCCGACAGGGGTTCGGGCGGGCTGTTTTTT.

This sequence joins TRBV7-2 and TRBJ2-7; D is perhaps TRBD1 (5 bases). The CDR3 is made up of 15 amino acids. Germline CDR1 is SGHTA and CDR2 is FQGNSA. V dropped 4 bases and J dropped 0 bases, with 13 bases sitting between them. CDR3 amino acids: CASSSRVGYSYEQYF. CDR3 bases: TGTGCCAGCAGCTCCAGGGTGGGCTACTCCTACGAGCAGTACTTC. Full variable domain (missing parts from reference TRBV7-2 and TRBJ2-7): GAGVSQSPSNKVTEKGKDVELRCDPISGHTALYWYRQSLGQGLEFLIYFQGNSAPDKSGLPSDRFSAERTGGSVSTLTIQRTQQEDSAVYLCASSSRVGYSYEQYFGPGTRLTVT.

The chain has TRBV19 and TRBJ2-7; the D gene is possibly TRBD2 (7 bases). The germline gives CDR1 LNHDA, CDR2 SQIVND (reference sequence). There are 15 residues in the CDR3. The V and J ends lost 7 bases and 7 bases respectively, with 23 bases between them. The CDR3 region is CASTDDSGGPWEQYF. The CDR3 region has the DNA TGTGCCAGTACCGACGATTCCGGGGGGCCGTGGGAGCAGTACTTC. Full variable domain (rest looked up from reference TRBV19 and TRBJ2-7): DGGITQSPKYLFRKEGQNVTLSCEQNLNHDAMYWYRQDPGQGLRLIYYSQIVNDFQKGDIAEGYSVSREKKESFPLTVTSAQKNPTAFYLCASTDDSGGPWEQYFGPGTRLTVT.

The chain employs TRBV3-1 (or the pseudogene TRBV3-2) and TRBJ1-6, with 8 nucleotides matching TRBD1. Germline V gene data show CDR1 as LGHDT and CDR2 as YNNKEL (reference sequence). The CDR3 sequence is 14 residues long. Unmatched junction bases numbered 2, after V lost 1 base and J lost 9 bases. The CDR3 spells CASSQAGGPSPLHF. CDR3 DNA sequence: TGTGCCAGCAGCCAAGCAGGGGGCCCTTCACCCCTCCACTTT.

This rearrangement joins TRBV7-8 to TRBJ2-2; 12 bases align to TRBD2. CDR1 is SGHVS and CDR2 is FQNEAQ in the germline V gene. V lost 2 bases and J lost 4; bases outside the gene matches: 8. The CDR3 sequence is 18 residues long. The CDR3: CASSLLPSGRAGTGELFF. The DNA for the CDR3 is TGTGCCAGCAGCTTACTCCCTAGCGGGAGGGCGGGCACCGGGGAGCTGTTTTTT.

The chain uses TRBV21-1 and TRBJ1-1; TRBD1 is the table's D call, not checked against the DNA. TRBV21-1 is a recognized pseudogene. This CDR3 region has 15 residues. This CDR3 is CASSDQTGRFPEAFF. CDR3 nucleotides: TGTGCCAGCAGCGACCAGACAGGCCGATTCCCTGAAGCTTTCTTT.

The CDR3 region is CASSLGGPDTQYF. CDR3 DNA: TGTGCCAGCAGCTTAGGGGGGCCAGATACGCAGTATTTT. The chain has TRBV7-6 and TRBJ2-3, with a possible D match to TRBD1 (6 bases). The CDR3 covers 13 residues. V was trimmed by 1 base and J by 4 bases, leaving 6 bases between them. From germline, CDR1 is SGHVS and CDR2 FNYEAQ.

In its sample, this clone was seen once. CDR3 nucleotides: TGTGCCAGCAGCTTAGGCCGGGGACTTAACACTGAAGCTTTCTTT. Its translation: CASSLGRGLNTEAFF. The rearrangement links TRBV11-3 to TRBJ1-1; possibly TRBD1 for D (5 bases). V lost 1 base, J lost 2 bases, and 11 bases lay in between. Looked up from germline, CDR1 is SGHNT and CDR2 is YENEEA. This CDR3 is built from 15 residues.

This sequence joins TRBV5-8 and TRBJ2-6, with 9 positions matching TRBD1. Germline CDR1 and CDR2: SGHTS and YDEGEE. This CDR3 contains 16 residues. The junction had 1 base not matched to a gene; V was cut back by 3 bases and J by 0 bases. CDR3 loop: CASSWDRDSGANVLTF. The CDR3 DNA follows: TGTGCCAGCAGCTGGGACAGGGACTCTGGGGCCAACGTCCTGACTTTC. The full variable domain, in which reference TRBV5-8 and TRBJ2-6 provide the parts outside the CDR3, is EAGVTQSPTHLIKTRGQQATLRCSPISGHTSVYWYQQALGLGLQFLLWYDEGEERNRGNFPPRFSGRQFPNYSSELNVNALELEDSALYLCASSWDRDSGANVLTFGAGSRLTVL.

The CDR3 DNA reads TGTGCTAGTGGTCGGGGACAGGCTAGCCAAGAGACCCAGTACTTC. This gives the protein CASGRGQASQETQYF. The gene calls are TRBV12-5 and TRBJ2-5; 8 bases align to TRBD1. CDR3 size: 15 residues. The ends lost 5 bases at V and 1 base at J; junction bases unmatched: 6. CDR1 is LGHNT, CDR2 FRNRAP, per germline.

The J gene is TRBJ1-6, the V gene TRBV7-9; perhaps TRBD1 as D (6 bases). The CDR3 runs 14 residues. Trimming removed 5 bases at V and 8 bases at J, with 13 bases between. Looked up from germline, CDR1 is SEHNR and CDR2 is FQNEAQ (reference sequence). CDR3 sequence: CASSHAGVDSPLHF. The CDR3, as DNA: TGTGCCAGCAGCCACGCAGGGGTCGATTCACCCCTCCACTTT.

The chain combines TRBV27 with TRBJ2-7; 7 bases agree with TRBD1. This CDR3 contains 14 residues. V shed 7 bases and J 1 base; nucleotides not matched to a gene: 7. CDR1 is MNHEY, CDR2 SMNVEV, per germline (reference sequence). The chain's CDR3 is CASTLTGSSYEQYF. DNA for the CDR3: TGTGCCAGCACCCTGACAGGGTCTTCCTACGAGCAGTACTTC.

The chain is built from TRBV7-9 and TRBJ2-1; 14 bases align to TRBD2. The CDR3 contains 15 residues. Germline V gene sequence: CDR1 SEHNR, CDR2 FQNEAQ (reference sequence). Losses at the gene ends were 8 bases for V and 9 bases for J; bases not matched to a gene: 9. CDR3 bases: TGTGCCAGCGGATTTGGGACTAGCGGGAGTGGTGAGCAGTTCTTC. The encoded protein is CASGFGTSGSGEQFF.